Listed below are T cell receptor beta chains from one sample, sequenced in a study of blood T cell repertoires in COVID-19. Here immunoSEQ multiplex PCR was the method, and the copy in TCRdb shows in-frame clones only, minus some. The repertoire includes 200,000 to 250,000 clones, about 87% of them detected once, and about 2.9% sits in the top ten. The sample comprised peripheral blood. These receptors were obtained from a man in his fifties or sixties with acute or convalescent COVID-19. The CDR3 runs from the conserved cysteine through the conserved F or W. Each record gives: clone size, D gene, J gene, V gene, CDR3 DNA, CDR3 protein. D genes are given only for firm matches. Clone size is shown for a subset of rows, as once, few, many or a class of expanded clone.

once | TRBD2 | TRBJ2-1 | TRBV13 | TGTGCCAGCAGGGCGCGGGGGGCCACCTACAATGAGCAGTTCTTC | CASRARGATYNEQFF
few | NA | TRBJ1-4 | TRBV5-1 | TGCGCCAGCAGCCACTTGGCAACTAATGAAAAACTGTTTTTT | CASSHLATNEKLFF
NA | TRBD2 | TRBJ2-7 | TRBV29-1 | TGCAGCGTTGTGCCCGGGACTAGCGGGGGGGGAAATATACCCTACGAGCAGTACTTC | CSVVPGTSGGGNIPYEQYF
NA | TRBD1 | TRBJ1-5 | TRBV11-1 | TGTGCCAGCAGCCGGGACAGGGGGTTAGGTCAGCCCCAGCATTTT | CASSRDRGLGQPQHF
NA | TRBD2 | TRBJ2-5 | TRBV3-1/TRBV3-2 | TGTGCCAGCAGCCAAGATCGACTAGCGGGGGTTGGAGAGACCCAGTACTTC | CASSQDRLAGVGETQYF
NA | TRBD1 | TRBJ1-6 | TRBV4-2 | TGTGCCAGCAGCCAAGAAGAAGGACAGGGGGTGCCACCCCTCCACTTT | CASSQEEGQGVPPLHF
NA | TRBD2 | TRBJ2-2 | TRBV11-2 | TGTGCCAGCAGCCCCCGACTAGCGGGGGCCGCCGCGAACACCGGGGAGCTGTTTTTT | CASSPRLAGAAANTGELFF
NA | NA | TRBJ1-4 | TRBV7-2 | TGTGCCAGCAGCCCCCCAAGGGCGGGGGGCGGTGAAAAACTGTTTTTT | CASSPPRAGGGEKLFF
NA | TRBD1 | TRBJ1-2 | TRBV5-1 | TGCGCCAGCAGCTTGGACGACAGGGGGCAGCATGGCTACACCTTC | CASSLDDRGQHGYTF
NA | NA | TRBJ1-2 | TRBV2 | TGTGCCACGCACAGCCCTAACTATGGCTACACCTTC | CATHSPNYGYTF
NA | NA | TRBJ2-3 | TRBV6-6 | TGTGCCAGCACTTTGTGGGCCGCCCCAGATACGCAGTATTTT | CASTLWAAPDTQYF
NA | NA | TRBJ1-2 | TRBV6-5 | TGTGCCAGCAGTACGACACAAGAGGGTGGCTACACCTTC | CASSTTQEGGYTF
NA | TRBD1 | TRBJ1-4 | TRBV5-1 | TGCGCCAGCCGCCCCGGGACAGGAACTAATGAAAAACTGTTTTTT | CASRPGTGTNEKLFF
once | TRBD1 | TRBJ1-2 | TRBV18 | TGTGCCAGCTCACCAGACACAGGGGCCTATGGCTACACCTTC | CASSPDTGAYGYTF
NA | TRBD1 | TRBJ1-1 | TRBV12-3/TRBV12-4 | TGTGCCAGCAGTTACGACAGGGGGATCAAAGCTTTCTTT | CASSYDRGIKAFF
NA | NA | TRBJ2-1 | TRBV6-5 | TGTGCCAGCAGTTACAATGTCTGGGGGGGGCAGAATGAGCAGTTCTTC | CASSYNVWGGQNEQFF